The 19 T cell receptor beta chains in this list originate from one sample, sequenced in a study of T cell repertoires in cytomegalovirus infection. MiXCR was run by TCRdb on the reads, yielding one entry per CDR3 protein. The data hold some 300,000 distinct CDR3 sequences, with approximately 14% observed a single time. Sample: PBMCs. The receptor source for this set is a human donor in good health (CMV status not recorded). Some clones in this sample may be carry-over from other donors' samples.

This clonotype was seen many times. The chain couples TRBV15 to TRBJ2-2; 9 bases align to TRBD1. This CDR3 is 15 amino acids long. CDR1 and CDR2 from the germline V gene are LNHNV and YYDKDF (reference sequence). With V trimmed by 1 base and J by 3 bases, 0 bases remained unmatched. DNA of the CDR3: TGTGCCACCAGCAGAGGGACAGGGGACACCGGGGAGCTGTTTTTT. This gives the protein CATSRGTGDTGELFF.

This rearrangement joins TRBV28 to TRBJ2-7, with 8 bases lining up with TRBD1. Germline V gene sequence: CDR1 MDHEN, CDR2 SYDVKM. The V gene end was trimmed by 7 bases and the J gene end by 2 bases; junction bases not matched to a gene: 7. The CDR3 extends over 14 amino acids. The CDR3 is CASTNTGGAYEQYF. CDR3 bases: TGTGCCAGCACTAATACAGGGGGTGCCTACGAGCAGTACTTC.

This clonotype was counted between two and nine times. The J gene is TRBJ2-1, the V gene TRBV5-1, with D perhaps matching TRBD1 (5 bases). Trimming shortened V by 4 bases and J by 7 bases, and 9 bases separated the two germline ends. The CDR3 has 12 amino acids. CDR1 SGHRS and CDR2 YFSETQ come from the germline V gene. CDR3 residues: CASSVQGNEQFF. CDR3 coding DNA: TGCGCCAGCAGCGTCCAGGGAAATGAGCAGTTCTTC.

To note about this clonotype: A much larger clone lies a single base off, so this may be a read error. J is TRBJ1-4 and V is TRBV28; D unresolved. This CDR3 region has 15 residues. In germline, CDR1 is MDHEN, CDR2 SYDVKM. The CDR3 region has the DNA TGTGCCAGGAGTTTAGGAGGTCTAACTAATGAAAAACTGTTTTTT. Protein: CARSLGGLTNEKLFF.

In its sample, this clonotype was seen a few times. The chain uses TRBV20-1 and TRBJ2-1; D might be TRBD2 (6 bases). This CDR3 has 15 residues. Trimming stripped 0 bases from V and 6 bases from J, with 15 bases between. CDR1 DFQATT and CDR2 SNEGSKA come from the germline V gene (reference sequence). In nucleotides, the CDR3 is TGCAGTGCTAGAGAAGCCGGGACTGGCCCCAATGAGCAGTTCTTC. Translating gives CSAREAGTGPNEQFF.

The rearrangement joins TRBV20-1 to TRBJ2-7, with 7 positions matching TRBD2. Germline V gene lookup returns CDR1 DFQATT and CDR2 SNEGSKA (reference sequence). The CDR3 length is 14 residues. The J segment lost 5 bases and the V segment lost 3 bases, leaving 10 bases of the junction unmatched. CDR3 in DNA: TGCAGTGCTAGGATGGCCGGGACTACGAACGAGCAGTACTTC. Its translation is CSARMAGTTNEQYF.

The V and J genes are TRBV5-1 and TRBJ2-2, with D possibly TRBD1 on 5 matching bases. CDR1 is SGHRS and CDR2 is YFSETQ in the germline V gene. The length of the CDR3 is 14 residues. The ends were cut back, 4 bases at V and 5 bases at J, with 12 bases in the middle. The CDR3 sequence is CASSPPTVTGELFF. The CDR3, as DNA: TGCGCCAGCAGCCCCCCGACAGTTACCGGGGAGCTGTTTTTT.

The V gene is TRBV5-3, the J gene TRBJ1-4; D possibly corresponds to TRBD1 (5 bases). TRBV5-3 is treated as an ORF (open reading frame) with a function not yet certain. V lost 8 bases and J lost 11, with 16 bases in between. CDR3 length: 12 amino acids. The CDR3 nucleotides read TGTGCCAGCAGCCCGGGGCCAGGGAAACTGTTTTTT. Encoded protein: CASSPGPGKLFF.

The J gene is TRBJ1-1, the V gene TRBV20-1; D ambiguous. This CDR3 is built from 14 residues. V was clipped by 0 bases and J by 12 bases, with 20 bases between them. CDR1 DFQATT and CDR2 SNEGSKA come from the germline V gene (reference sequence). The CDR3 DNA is TGCAGTGCTAGAGATACCAGAGAACAGCTCCGCACTTTCTTT. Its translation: CSARDTREQLRTFF.

CDR3: CASSLSENTGELFF. CDR3 DNA: TGTGCCAGCAGTTTATCAGAAAACACCGGGGAGCTGTTTTTT. V usage is TRBV27 and J usage is TRBJ2-2; D not certain. Germline lookup yields CDR1 MNHEY and CDR2 SMNVEV (reference sequence). The CDR3 consists of 14 residues. Trimming pared 0 bases from V and 2 bases from J, leaving 4 bases between.

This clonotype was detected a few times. The CDR3 loop reads CASSKQPGQGPYEQYF. The CDR3 coding sequence is TGTGCCAGCAGTAAACAACCGGGACAGGGTCCCTACGAGCAGTACTTC. The chain couples TRBV6-1 to TRBJ2-7; 9 bases are a match to TRBD1. CDR1 MNHNS and CDR2 SASEGT come from the germline V gene. This CDR3 has 16 amino acids. V shed 5 bases and J 2 bases; nucleotides not matched to a gene: 10.

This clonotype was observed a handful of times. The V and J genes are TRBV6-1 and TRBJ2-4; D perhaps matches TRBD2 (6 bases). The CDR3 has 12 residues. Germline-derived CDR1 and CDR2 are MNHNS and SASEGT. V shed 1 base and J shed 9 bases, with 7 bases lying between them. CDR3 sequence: CASSEGGGIQYF. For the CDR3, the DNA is TGTGCCAGCAGTGAAGGGGGAGGCATTCAGTACTTC.

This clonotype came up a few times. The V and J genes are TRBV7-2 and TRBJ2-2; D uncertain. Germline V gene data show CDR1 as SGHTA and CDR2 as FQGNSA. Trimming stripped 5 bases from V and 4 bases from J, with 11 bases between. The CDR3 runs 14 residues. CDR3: CASSLYYPTGELFF. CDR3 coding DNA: TGTGCCAGCAGCCTATACTACCCCACCGGGGAGCTGTTTTTT. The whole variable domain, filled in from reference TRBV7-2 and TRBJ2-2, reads GAGVSQSPSNKVTEKGKDVELRCDPISGHTALYWYRQSLGQGLEFLIYFQGNSAPDKSGLPSDRFSAERTGGSVSTLTIQRTQQEDSAVYLCASSLYYPTGELFFGEGSRLTVL.

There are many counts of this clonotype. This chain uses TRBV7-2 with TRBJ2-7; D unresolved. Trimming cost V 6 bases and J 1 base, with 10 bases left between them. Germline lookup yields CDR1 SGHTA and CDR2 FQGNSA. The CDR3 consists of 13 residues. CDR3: CASSWSVSYEQYF. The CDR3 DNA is TGTGCCAGCAGTTGGAGTGTATCCTACGAGCAGTACTTC.

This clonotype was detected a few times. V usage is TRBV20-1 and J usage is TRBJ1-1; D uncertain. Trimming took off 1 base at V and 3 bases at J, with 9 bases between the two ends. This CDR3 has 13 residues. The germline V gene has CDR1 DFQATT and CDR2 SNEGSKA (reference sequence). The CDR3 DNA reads TGCAGTGCTAGAGGTCAGAGAGACACTGAAGCTTTCTTT. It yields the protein CSARGQRDTEAFF.

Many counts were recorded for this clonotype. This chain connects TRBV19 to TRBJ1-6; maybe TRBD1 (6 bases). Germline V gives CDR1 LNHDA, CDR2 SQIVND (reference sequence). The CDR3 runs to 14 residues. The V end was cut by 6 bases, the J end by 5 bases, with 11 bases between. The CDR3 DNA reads TGTGCCAGTAGCGGGACACCGGATAATTCACCCCTCCACTTT. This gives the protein CASSGTPDNSPLHF.

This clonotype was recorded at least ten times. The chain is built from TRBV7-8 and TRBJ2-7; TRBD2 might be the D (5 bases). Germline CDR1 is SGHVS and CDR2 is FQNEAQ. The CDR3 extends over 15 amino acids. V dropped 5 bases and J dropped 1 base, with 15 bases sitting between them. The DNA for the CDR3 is TGTGCCAGCAGCCCCTACCGGGCGGGTTCCTACGAGCAGTACTTC. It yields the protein CASSPYRAGSYEQYF.

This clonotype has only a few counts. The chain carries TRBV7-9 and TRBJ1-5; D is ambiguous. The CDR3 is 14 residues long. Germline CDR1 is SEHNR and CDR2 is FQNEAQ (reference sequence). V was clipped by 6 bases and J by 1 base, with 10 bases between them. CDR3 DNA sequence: TGTGCCAGCAGGACGAACAAAAGCAATCAGCCCCAGCATTTT. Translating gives CASRTNKSNQPQHF.

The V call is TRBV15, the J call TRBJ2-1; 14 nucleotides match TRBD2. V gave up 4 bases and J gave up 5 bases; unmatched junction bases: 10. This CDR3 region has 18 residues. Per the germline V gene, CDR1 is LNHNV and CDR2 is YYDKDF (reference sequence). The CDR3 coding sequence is TGTGCCACCAGCACCGGGACTAGCGGGAGTATGGGGGACAATGAGCAGTTCTTC. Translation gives CATSTGTSGSMGDNEQFF.